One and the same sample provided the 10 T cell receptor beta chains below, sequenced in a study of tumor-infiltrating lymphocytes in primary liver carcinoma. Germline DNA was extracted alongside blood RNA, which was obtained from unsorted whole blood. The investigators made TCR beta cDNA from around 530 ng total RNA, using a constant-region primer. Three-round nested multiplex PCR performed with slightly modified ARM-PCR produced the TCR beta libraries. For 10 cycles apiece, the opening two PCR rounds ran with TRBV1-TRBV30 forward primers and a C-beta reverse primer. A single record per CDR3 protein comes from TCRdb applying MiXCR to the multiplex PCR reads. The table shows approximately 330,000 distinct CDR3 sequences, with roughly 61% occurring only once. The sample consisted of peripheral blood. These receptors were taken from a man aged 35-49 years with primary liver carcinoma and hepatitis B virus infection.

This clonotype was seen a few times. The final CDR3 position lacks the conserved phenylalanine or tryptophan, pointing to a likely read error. The CDR3 loop is CASSLRPGQGEETQYL. The CDR3 nucleotides are TGTGCCAGCAGCTTACGCCCCGGGCAGGGCGAAGAGACTCAGTACCTC. The rearrangement links TRBV11-2 to TRBJ2-5; weak D call: TRBD1 (5 bases). The CDR3 covers 16 residues. Germline V gene lookup returns CDR1 SGHAT and CDR2 FQNNGV.

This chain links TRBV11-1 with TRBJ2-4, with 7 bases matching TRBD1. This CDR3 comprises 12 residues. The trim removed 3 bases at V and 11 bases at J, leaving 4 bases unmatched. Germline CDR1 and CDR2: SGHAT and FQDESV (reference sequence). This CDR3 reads CASSFQDRVQYF. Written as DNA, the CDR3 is TGTGCCAGCAGCTTTCAAGACAGGGTTCAGTACTTC.

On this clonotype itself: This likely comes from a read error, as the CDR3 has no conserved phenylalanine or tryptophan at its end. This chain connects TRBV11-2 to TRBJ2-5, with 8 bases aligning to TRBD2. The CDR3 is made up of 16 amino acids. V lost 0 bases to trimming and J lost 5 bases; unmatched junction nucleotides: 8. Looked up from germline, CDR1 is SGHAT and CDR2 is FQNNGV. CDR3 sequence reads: CASSLDTAGGGETQYY. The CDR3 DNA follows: TGTGCCAGCAGCTTAGATACGGCGGGAGGCGGGGAGACCCAGTACTAC.

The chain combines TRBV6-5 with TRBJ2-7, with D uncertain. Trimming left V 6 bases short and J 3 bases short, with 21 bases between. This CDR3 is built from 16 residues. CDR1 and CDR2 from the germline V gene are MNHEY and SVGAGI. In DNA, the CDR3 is TGTGCCAGCAGGGACGGCAGTGCCCAAGGCTACTACGAGCAGTACTTC. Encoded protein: CASRDGSAQGYYEQYF.

CDR3 DNA: TGTGCCAGCAGCTTCCTCGGACAGGGGAGAGAGACCCAGTACTTC. The encoded protein is CASSFLGQGRETQYF. The chain links TRBV11-2 to TRBJ2-5; 9 nucleotides line up with TRBD1. V gave up 3 bases and J gave up 4 bases; unmatched junction bases: 6. The CDR3 has 15 residues. Per germline, CDR1 SGHAT and CDR2 FQNNGV.

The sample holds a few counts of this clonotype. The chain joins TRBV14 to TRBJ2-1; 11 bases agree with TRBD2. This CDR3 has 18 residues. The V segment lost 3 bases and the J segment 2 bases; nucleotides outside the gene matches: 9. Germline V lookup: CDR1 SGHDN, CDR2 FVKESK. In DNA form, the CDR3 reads TGTGCCAGCAGCCAGGTTAGCGGGAGGGCCGTACCCTACAATGAGCAGTTCTTC. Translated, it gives CASSQVSGRAVPYNEQFF.

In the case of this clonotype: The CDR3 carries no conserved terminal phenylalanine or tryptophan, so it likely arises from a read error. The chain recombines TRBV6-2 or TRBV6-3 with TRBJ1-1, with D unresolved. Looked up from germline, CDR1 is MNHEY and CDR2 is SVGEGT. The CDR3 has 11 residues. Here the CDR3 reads CASSYDTQAFY. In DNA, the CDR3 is TGTGCCAGCAGTTACGACACTCAAGCTTTCTAT.

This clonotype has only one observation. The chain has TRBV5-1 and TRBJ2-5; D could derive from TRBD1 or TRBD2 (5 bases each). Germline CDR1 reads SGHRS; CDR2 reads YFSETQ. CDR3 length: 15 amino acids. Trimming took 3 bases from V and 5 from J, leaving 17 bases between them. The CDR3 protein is CASSSWDLPRETQYF. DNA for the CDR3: TGCGCCAGCAGCTCATGGGACCTCCCGCGGGAGACCCAGTACTTC. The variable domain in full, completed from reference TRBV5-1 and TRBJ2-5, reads KAGVTQTPRYLIKTRGQQVTLSCSPISGHRSVSWYQQTPGQGLQFLFEYFSETQRNKGNFPGRFSGRQFSNSRSEMNVSTLELGDSALYLCASSSWDLPRETQYFGPGTRLLVL.

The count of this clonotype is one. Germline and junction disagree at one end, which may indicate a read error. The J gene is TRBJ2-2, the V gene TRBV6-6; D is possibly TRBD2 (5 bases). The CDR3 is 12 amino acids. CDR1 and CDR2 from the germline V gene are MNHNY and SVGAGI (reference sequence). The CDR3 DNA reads TGTGCCAGCAGTATGAACACCGGGGAGCTATCTTTT. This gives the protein CASSMNTGELSF.

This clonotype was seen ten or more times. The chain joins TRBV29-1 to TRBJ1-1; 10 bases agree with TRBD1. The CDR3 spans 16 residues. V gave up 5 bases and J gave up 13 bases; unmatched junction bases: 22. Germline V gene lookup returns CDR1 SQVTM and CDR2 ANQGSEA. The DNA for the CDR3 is TGCAGCGTTTCTACCGGGACAGGGGCCTTCCTAACTGAGGTTTTCTTT. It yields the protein CSVSTGTGAFLTEVFF. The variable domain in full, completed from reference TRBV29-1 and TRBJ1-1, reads SAVISQKPSRDICQRGTSLTIQCQVDSQVTMMFWYRQQPGQSLTLIATANQGSEATYESGFVIDKFPISRPNLTFSTLTVSNMSPEDSSIYLCSVSTGTGAFLTEVFFGQGTRLTVV.